These 6 T cell receptor beta chains came from one sample sequenced in a study of T cell responses to AZD1222 COVID-19 vaccine. TCRdb keeps only in-frame clones here, not all; method: immunoSEQ multiplex PCR. The sample consists of about 130,000 clones, roughly 90% of them appearing once. The source material was peripheral blood, sampled 28 days after the second AZD1222 dose. These receptors came from an adult who received the AZD1222 COVID-19 vaccine.

V usage is TRBV9 and J usage is TRBJ2-1, with a tentative D call TRBD2 (5 bases). Germline V lookup: CDR1 SGDLS, CDR2 YYNGEE. Trimming cost V 0 bases and J 8 bases, with 21 bases left between them. The length of the CDR3 is 17 residues. The CDR3 nucleotides read TGTGCCAGCAGCGTAGCTACCGCTACGGACTGGGTTGATGAGCAGTTCTTC. Its translation is CASSVATATDWVDEQFF.

The rearrangement links TRBV28 to TRBJ2-7; tentative D call: TRBD2 (5 bases). CDR1 and CDR2 (germline): MDHEN, SYDVKM. The CDR3 sequence is 15 residues long. V lost 2 bases to trimming and J lost 4 bases, with 15 bases between them. CDR3: CASSLIAGGKYEQYF. CDR3 DNA sequence: TGTGCCAGCAGTTTAATTGCGGGTGGGAAATACGAGCAGTACTTC. Supplemented by reference TRBV28 and TRBJ2-7, the full variable domain reads DVKVTQSSRYLVKRTGEKVFLECVQDMDHENMFWYRQDPGLGLRLIYFSYDVKMKEKGDIPEGYSVSREKKERFSLILESASTNQTSMYLCASSLIAGGKYEQYFGPGTRLTVT.

This chain connects TRBV4-2 to TRBJ1-4, with D possibly TRBD1 on 6 matching bases. The CDR3 contains 15 residues. Germline V gives CDR1 LGHNA, CDR2 YNFKEQ. The V end lost 0 bases, the J end lost 5 bases, and 10 bases lay between the germline ends. For the CDR3, the DNA is TGTGCCAGCAGCCAAGATAGCGACAGGAATGAAAAACTGTTTTTT. This codes for CASSQDSDRNEKLFF.

The genes are TRBV5-4 and TRBJ2-7, with 12 bases that match TRBD1. The CDR3 has 17 amino acids. The V and J ends lost 4 bases and 1 base, in that order; junction bases with no gene match: 9. The germline V gene has CDR1 SGHNT and CDR2 YYREEE (reference sequence). The DNA for the CDR3 is TGTGCCAGCAGCCGGAAGGGACAGGGGGCAAAGTCCTACGAGCAGTACTTC. Amino acid sequence: CASSRKGQGAKSYEQYF.

CDR3 in amino acids: CSPSVQGGTEAFF. As DNA, the CDR3 is TGCAGCCCGTCGGTACAGGGGGGAACTGAAGCTTTCTTT. The chain couples TRBV29-1 to TRBJ1-1; 8 bases agree with TRBD1. CDR1 is SQVTM, CDR2 ANQGSEA, per germline. Trimming removed 8 bases from V and 5 bases from J; junction bases left unmatched: 10. CDR3 length equals 13 residues.

The CDR3 nucleotides read TGTGCCAGCAGTTCCCGACTAGCCCACAATGAGCAGTTCTTC. Its protein product is CASSSRLAHNEQFF. The J gene is TRBJ2-1, the V gene TRBV27, with 7 bases identical to TRBD2. V dropped 4 bases and J dropped 5; count of bases not matched to a gene: 5. This CDR3 region has 14 residues. Germline V gene data show CDR1 as MNHEY and CDR2 as SMNVEV (reference sequence).